This entry lists 25 T cell receptor beta chains sequenced from one sample in a study of blood T cell repertoires in COVID-19. Produced via immunoSEQ multiplex PCR; TCRdb's table is partial and in-frame only. The sample consists of 200,000 to 300,000 clones, 75% to 90% of them appearing once. The sequencing sample was made of peripheral blood. Receptors were obtained from a man younger than 40 with active or convalescent COVID-19.

The chain joins TRBV19 to TRBJ1-6; 9 bases are shared with TRBD1. The germline V gene has CDR1 LNHDA and CDR2 SQIVND (reference sequence). The CDR3 totals 15 residues. V trimming: 3 bases; J trimming: 7 bases; junction bases outside the gene matches: 4. The CDR3 is CASSIGGQGNSPLHF. CDR3 bases: TGTGCCAGTAGTATTGGAGGACAGGGGAATTCACCCCTCCACTTT.

This sequence joins TRBV12-3 or TRBV12-4 and TRBJ1-2; 9 nucleotides line up with TRBD1. V shed 6 bases, J shed 7 bases, and the junction held 6 bases outside the gene matches. The CDR3 contains 13 residues. This CDR3 reads CASRPGTGFGYTF. For the CDR3, the DNA is TGTGCCAGCAGGCCTGGGACAGGGTTTGGCTACACCTTC.

V gene TRBV5-1 combines with J gene TRBJ2-5, with TRBD1 identical over 7 bases. The CDR3 length is 15 residues. The V gene's germline CDR1 is SGHRS and CDR2 YFSETQ. V trimming: 4 bases; J trimming: 2 bases; junction bases outside the gene matches: 8. CDR3 nucleotide sequence: TGCGCCAGCAGCATTCTACAGGGGCCGCAAGAGACCCAGTACTTC. Protein: CASSILQGPQETQYF.

V is TRBV30 and J is TRBJ2-1, with 7 bases identical to TRBD1. Germline CDR1 is GTSNPN and CDR2 is SVGIG (reference sequence). Unmatched junction bases numbered 9, after V lost 0 bases and J lost 4 bases. The CDR3 totals 16 residues. The CDR3 DNA sequence: TGTGCCTGGAGTGTTCAGGGGGTGAGGACTTACAATGAGCAGTTCTTC. Translating gives CAWSVQGVRTYNEQFF.

V and J are TRBV5-6 and TRBJ2-7, with 8 bases lining up with TRBD1. The ends lost 6 bases at V and 3 bases at J; junction bases unmatched: 11. The CDR3 has 15 amino acids. Germline values: CDR1 SGHDT, CDR2 YYEEEE. In DNA form, the CDR3 reads TGTGCCAGCACCATAGACTCGACAGGGGTCTACGAGCAGTACTTC. Protein product: CASTIDSTGVYEQYF.

This chain joins TRBV7-9 and TRBJ1-3; D unresolved. Germline V gene lookup returns CDR1 SEHNR and CDR2 FQNEAQ (reference sequence). CDR3 length: 13 amino acids. V was shortened by 1 base and J by 4 bases, with 5 bases between the two germline ends. The CDR3, as DNA: TGTGCCAGCAGCTTAGTTCTCGGAAACACCATATATTTT. This encodes CASSLVLGNTIYF.

The chain links TRBV5-6 to TRBJ1-5, with D tentatively TRBD1 (6 bases). CDR3 length: 16 residues. V was cut by 0 bases and J by 8 bases, with 18 bases left in between. CDR1 and CDR2 from the germline V gene are SGHDT and YYEEEE. The CDR3 DNA is TGTGCCAGCAGCTTGGGTTGGGCGGGGGCTGTAGAGCCCCAGCATTTT. The encoded protein is CASSLGWAGAVEPQHF.

The rearrangement uses TRBV5-1 and TRBJ2-5, with D hard to call. The germline CDR1 and CDR2 sequences are SGHRS and YFSETQ. The germline V and J ends were trimmed by 0 bases and 2 bases, with 5 bases remaining between them. The CDR3 covers 13 residues. The DNA of the CDR3 is TGCGCCAGCAGCTTGGGTCGGCAAGAGACCCAGTACTTC. Amino acid sequence: CASSLGRQETQYF.

This clone appeared a single time. V gene TRBV5-1 combines with J gene TRBJ2-5, with TRBD1 identical over 8 bases. CDR3 size: 16 residues. Germline CDR1 reads SGHRS; CDR2 reads YFSETQ. The J segment lost 0 bases and the V segment lost 4 bases, leaving 8 bases of the junction unmatched. CDR3 sequence: CASSTEDRAYQETQYF. The CDR3 DNA reads as TGCGCCAGCAGCACGGAGGACAGGGCGTACCAAGAGACCCAGTACTTC.

This clone was seen once. This chain connects TRBV7-8 to TRBJ2-7, with 9 bases that match TRBD2. V was pared by 5 bases and J by 4 bases, with 9 bases of the junction left unmatched. Germline CDR1 and CDR2: SGHVS and FQNEAQ. There are 15 residues in the CDR3. In nucleotides, the CDR3 is TGTGCCAGCAGCCAGTCTTCTAGCGGGGAGTACGAGCAGTACTTC. Its protein product is CASSQSSSGEYEQYF.

This chain uses TRBV2 with TRBJ2-5, with D possibly TRBD1 on 6 matching bases. Trimming left V 7 bases short and J 4 bases short, with 16 bases between. Germline CDR1 reads SNHLY; CDR2 reads FYNNEI. The CDR3 is 14 residues long. CDR3: CASIKQGISETQYF. The CDR3 DNA reads as TGTGCCAGCATCAAACAGGGTATTTCAGAGACCCAGTACTTC.

The chain employs TRBV11-2 and TRBJ2-1; 8 bases match TRBD2. The CDR3 sequence is 15 residues long. The J segment lost 3 bases and the V segment lost 1 base, leaving 2 bases of the junction unmatched. Germline CDR1 SGHAT, CDR2 FQNNGV. The CDR3 coding sequence is TGTGCCAGCAGCTTAGCGGGGGGGAGCTACAATGAGCAGTTCTTC. Protein: CASSLAGGSYNEQFF. Looking up the rest from reference TRBV11-2 and TRBJ2-1 gives the full variable domain: EAGVAQSPRYKIIEKRQSVAFWCNPISGHATLYWYQQILGQGPKLLIQFQNNGVVDDSQLPKDRFSAERLKGVDSTLKIQPAKLEDSAVYLCASSLAGGSYNEQFFGPGTRLTVL.

The chain carries TRBV4-1 and TRBJ1-1, with 8 bases aligning to TRBD1. CDR3 length: 15 amino acids. V shed 0 bases and J 2 bases; nucleotides not matched to a gene: 2. Per germline, CDR1 MGHRA and CDR2 YSYEKL. In DNA form, the CDR3 reads TGCGCCAGCAGCCAAGACGGACAGGGTAACACTGAAGCTTTCTTT. It is translated as CASSQDGQGNTEAFF.

This clone was observed a single time. The chain is built from TRBV6-4 and TRBJ2-3; 9 bases fit TRBD2. V lost 3 bases and J lost 2; bases outside the gene matches: 3. This CDR3 spans 15 amino acids. Germline-derived CDR1 and CDR2 are MRHNA and SNTAGT. The CDR3 sequence: CASSETSGFTDTQYF. The DNA for the CDR3 is TGTGCCAGCAGTGAGACTAGCGGATTCACAGATACGCAGTATTTT.

The V gene is TRBV19, the J gene TRBJ1-1, with 7 nucleotides matching TRBD1. This CDR3 is built from 14 residues. Losses at the gene ends were 4 bases for V and 4 bases for J; bases not matched to a gene: 6. Germline V gives CDR1 LNHDA, CDR2 SQIVND (reference sequence). CDR3 loop: CASSNPTGSTEAFF. The DNA of the CDR3 is TGTGCCAGTAGTAACCCGACAGGGAGCACTGAAGCTTTCTTT.

The chain links TRBV11-2 to TRBJ2-3; 10 nucleotides match TRBD2. This CDR3 contains 16 residues. V trimming: 5 bases; J trimming: 6 bases; junction bases outside the gene matches: 11. The germline V gene encodes CDR1 SGHAT and CDR2 FQNNGV. CDR3 in amino acids: CASSHRLSGGVDTQYF. CDR3 DNA sequence: TGTGCCAGCAGCCACCGCTTGAGCGGGGGGGTGGATACGCAGTATTTT.

The V call is TRBV27, the J call TRBJ1-5, with a tentative D call TRBD1 (6 bases). CDR1 and CDR2 (germline): MNHEY, SMNVEV (reference sequence). Trimming pared 3 bases from V and 1 base from J, leaving 7 bases between. The CDR3 contains 14 residues. CDR3 nucleotide sequence: TGTGCCAGCAGTTTCCAGGGGAGCAATCAGCCCCAGCATTTT. Residues: CASSFQGSNQPQHF.

This clone has just a few counts. The chain uses TRBV9 and TRBJ1-4, with D possibly matching TRBD1 (5 bases). V was pared by 3 bases and J by 3 bases, with 9 bases between. Germline V gives CDR1 SGDLS, CDR2 YYNGEE. The CDR3 contains 14 residues. In DNA, the CDR3 is TGTGCCAGCAGCGCGGGACTAGCTAATGAAAAACTGTTTTTT. This translates into CASSAGLANEKLFF.

This sequence joins TRBV19 and TRBJ1-3; 7 positions agree with TRBD1. CDR3 length: 16 amino acids. With V trimmed by 6 bases and J by 3 bases, 11 bases remained unmatched. Per germline, CDR1 LNHDA and CDR2 SQIVND (reference sequence). The CDR3 DNA is TGTGCCAGTAGCATTAGCAGGGGGAATTTTGGAAACACCATATATTTT. Translated, it gives CASSISRGNFGNTIYF.

This sequence joins TRBV12-3 or TRBV12-4 and TRBJ1-1; D uncertain. CDR3 length: 11 amino acids. V shed 6 bases and J shed 1 base, with 3 bases lying between them. The DNA for the CDR3 is TGTGCCAGCAGACAGAACACTGAAGCTTTCTTT. Amino acids: CASRQNTEAFF.

V is TRBV6-6 and J is TRBJ1-1, with D perhaps TRBD1 (6 bases). Trimming took 0 bases from V and 11 from J, leaving 16 bases between them. The CDR3 runs 14 residues. Germline V gene sequence: CDR1 MNHNY, CDR2 SVGAGI (reference sequence). CDR3 coding DNA: TGTGCCAGCAGTTACTCTGTGGGGGCGGAATATGCTTTCTTT. Encoded protein: CASSYSVGAEYAFF.

The rearrangement joins TRBV4-3 to TRBJ2-3; 9 bases fit TRBD2. Germline lookup yields CDR1 LGHNA and CDR2 YSLEER. There are 15 residues in the CDR3. With V trimmed by 3 bases and J by 2 bases, 3 bases remained unmatched. CDR3 residues: CASSQSSGTTDTQYF. The CDR3 DNA sequence: TGCGCCAGCAGCCAGTCTAGCGGGACCACAGATACGCAGTATTTT.

J is TRBJ1-6 and V is TRBV27; weak D call: TRBD1 (5 bases). From germline, CDR1 is MNHEY and CDR2 SMNVEV (reference sequence). Trimming stripped 3 bases from V and 7 bases from J, with 10 bases between. CDR3 length: 14 residues. The CDR3 sequence is CASSFGGFNSPLHF. DNA of the CDR3: TGTGCCAGCAGTTTCGGGGGTTTCAATTCACCCCTCCACTTT.

This chain links TRBV7-9 with TRBJ1-1; unclear D gene. Germline CDR1 and CDR2: SEHNR and FQNEAQ (reference sequence). There are 16 residues in the CDR3. Trimming cost V 4 bases and J 0 bases, with 15 bases left between them. Here the CDR3 DNA reads TGTGCCAGCAGCTCGCCCCTCCGGGGTCTGAACACTGAAGCTTTCTTT. Protein sequence: CASSSPLRGLNTEAFF.

The chain joins TRBV11-2 to TRBJ1-4; D may be TRBD1 (5 bases). Per germline, CDR1 SGHAT and CDR2 FQNNGV. The CDR3 contains 16 residues. V shed 5 bases and J shed 12 bases, with 25 bases lying between them. The CDR3 sequence: CASSPRFGQGVSELFF. CDR3 bases: TGTGCCAGCAGCCCCAGGTTTGGGCAGGGTGTATCGGAACTGTTTTTT.